The subject of this entry is one TCR beta chain. Method: immunoSEQ multiplex PCR; TCRdb's copy keeps in-frame clones and lacks some. The profile covers 950,000 to 1,200,000 clones, with approximately 77% appearing a single time and roughly 0.83% taken by the ten largest. V lost 1 base, J lost 2 bases, and 6 bases lay in between. Germline loops: CDR1 SGHTS, CDR2 YDEGEE. The CDR3 sequence is 13 residues long. The data were taken from a study of shared clonotypes between healthy human individuals. Sample: memory CD4+ T cells from PBMCs. Subset here: CD45RA-negative fraction. V gene TRBV5-8 combines with J gene TRBJ1-2, with D perhaps matching TRBD1 (5 bases). This clonotype was sampled from a man between 18 and 29 years old in good health. Some clones in this sample may be carry-over from other donors' samples. CDR3 sequence reads: CASSLRQNYGYTF. The CDR3 nucleotides are TGTGCCAGCAGCTTGCGACAGAACTATGGCTACACCTTC.